This record covers a single T cell receptor beta chain. Per the germline V gene, CDR1 is SNHLY and CDR2 is FYNNEI. The length of the CDR3 is 11 residues. The V and J ends lost 5 bases and 4 bases respectively, with 5 bases between them. This sample stems from a study of T cell changes during pregnancy in multiple sclerosis. Generated by immunoSEQ multiplex PCR, the TCRdb table keeps only in-frame clones and is missing some. The sample has fewer than 85,000 clones, roughly 90% seen once. This clonotype originated in a female donor with multiple sclerosis, enrolled in a pregnancy study. Specimen: peripheral blood, collected in the second trimester of pregnancy. The chain is built from TRBV2 and TRBJ1-2; D is unclear. CDR3 in amino acids: CASSRSYGYTF. As DNA, the CDR3 is TGTGCCAGCAGTCGCAGCTATGGCTACACCTTC.